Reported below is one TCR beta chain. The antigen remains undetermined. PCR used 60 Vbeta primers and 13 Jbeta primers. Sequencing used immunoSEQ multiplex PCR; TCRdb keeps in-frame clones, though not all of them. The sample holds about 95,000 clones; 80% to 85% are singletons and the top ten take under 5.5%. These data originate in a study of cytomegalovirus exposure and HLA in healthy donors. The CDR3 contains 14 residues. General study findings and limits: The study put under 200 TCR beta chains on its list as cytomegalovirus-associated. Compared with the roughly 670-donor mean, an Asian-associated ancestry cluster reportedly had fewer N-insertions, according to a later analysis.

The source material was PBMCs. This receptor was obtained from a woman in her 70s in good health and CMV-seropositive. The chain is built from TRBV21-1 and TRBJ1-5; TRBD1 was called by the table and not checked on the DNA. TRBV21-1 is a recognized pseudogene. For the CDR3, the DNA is TGTGCCAGCAGCCTCAATCAGGGGGATCAGCCCCAGCATTTT. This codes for CASSLNQGDQPQHF.